One sample yielded the 29 T cell receptor beta chains listed below, sequenced in a study of T cells in women clearing cervical HPV infection. The method was immunoSEQ multiplex PCR; TCRdb's version includes in-frame clones alone and lacks a portion of them. The sample table sets out about 39,000 clones. The sequencing sample was made of blood buffy coat. The receptors derive from a woman aged 18 to 75 with a cervical HPV16 infection that either progressed to CIN3+ or cleared (not recorded which).

In the case of this clone: The DNA ends 3 residues before the CDR3 does, and the rest of the CDR3 is filled in from the germline J gene. The genes are TRBV6-2 or TRBV6-3 and TRBJ2-7, with 9 bases matching TRBD1. CDR3 length: 15 residues. V lost 3 bases and J lost 1; bases outside the gene matches: 4. CDR1 is MNHEY, CDR2 SVGEGT, per germline. CDR3 DNA (partial): TGTGCCAGCAGTTATATGGGACAGGGTTCCTACGAG. Translating gives CASSYMGQGSYE. In full, the CDR3 is CASSYMGQGSYEQYF.

Comment on this clone: The CDR3 is cut off 3 residues early in the read; its end comes from the germline J gene. The chain has TRBV2 and TRBJ2-3, with D possibly being TRBD2 (6 bases). Trimming removed 8 bases at V and 3 bases at J, with 18 bases between. The germline V gene has CDR1 SNHLY and CDR2 FYNNEI. The CDR3 is made up of 15 amino acids. The covered CDR3 bases are TGTGCCAGCTATTTAGGGGACTCAGGGACAGATACG. It translates to CASYLGDSGTDT. The full CDR3 protein is CASYLGDSGTDTQYF.

Concerning this clone: One end of the junction fails to match germline, which may point to a read error. Sequencing ends 3 residues short of the CDR3 end; the germline J gene provides the rest. Other DNA sequences from this sample encode an identical CDR3 as well. The V and J genes are TRBV18 and TRBJ2-5, with 9 bases that match TRBD2. There are 15 residues in the CDR3. Germline lookup yields CDR1 KGHSH and CDR2 LQKENI. The CDR3 sequence is CASSPPGLATETQYF. CDR3 DNA, as far as it was read: TGTGCCAGCTCCCCACCGGGACTAGCCACGGAGACC. The variable domain in full, with the rest retrieved from reference TRBV18 and TRBJ2-5, is NAGVMQNPRHLVRRRGQEARLRCSPMKGHSHVYWYRQLPEEGLKFMVYLQKENIIDESGMPKERFSAEFPKEGPSILRIQQVVRGDSAAYFCASSPPGLATETQYFGPGTRLLVL.

In the case of this clone: The read gets to within 3 residues of the CDR3 end, and the germline J gene fills in the rest. The chain carries TRBV20-1 and TRBJ1-1; TRBD1 matches at 7 bases. This CDR3 is built from 12 residues. The germline gives CDR1 DFQATT, CDR2 SNEGSKA (reference sequence). After removal of 8 bases from V and 5 bases from J, the junction contained 8 bases not matched to a gene. The part of the CDR3 DNA that was read is TGCAGTTCATCCGGGGACAGAACTGAA. As protein: CSSSGDRTE. The CDR3 reads in full as CSSSGDRTEAFF.

Notes on this clone: The read ends 3 residues shy of where the CDR3 ends; the end is completed using the germline J gene. The V call is TRBV7-9, the J call TRBJ1-1; weak D call: TRBD1 (6 bases). Deletions cut 2 bases from V and 0 bases from J, with 10 bases between. CDR1 and CDR2 from the germline V gene are SEHNR and FQNEAQ (reference sequence). The CDR3 has 15 residues. The covered CDR3 bases are TGTGCCAGCAGCTTACATGGACAGCTGAACACTGAA. It encodes CASSLHGQLNTE. The whole CDR3 reads CASSLHGQLNTEAFF.

As regards this clone: The read ends 3 residues shy of where the CDR3 ends; the end is completed using the germline J gene. The rearrangement links TRBV7-6 to TRBJ2-7; 8 bases match TRBD2. The trim removed 3 bases at V and 6 bases at J, leaving 10 bases unmatched. The CDR3 totals 15 residues. Germline values: CDR1 SGHVS, CDR2 FNYEAQ. CDR3 DNA (partial): TGTGCCAGCAGCTTCCCTTCGGGGGGGAGTGGCGAG. Amino acid sequence: CASSFPSGGSGE. The CDR3 in full is CASSFPSGGSGEQYF.

A remark on this clone: The read falls 3 residues short of the CDR3 end, and the missing part is taken from the germline J gene. The chain is built from TRBV7-2 and TRBJ1-1; TRBD1 might be the D (6 bases). V was trimmed by 2 bases and J by 4 bases, leaving 11 bases between them. Per the germline V gene, CDR1 is SGHTA and CDR2 is FQGNSA. The CDR3 consists of 14 residues. The CDR3 sequence: CASSLYQGSTEAFF. The CDR3 bases that were read are TGTGCCAGCAGCTTATACCAGGGGAGCACTGAA.

Concerning this clone: The sequence runs out 3 residues before the end of the CDR3; the remainder is reconstructed from the germline J gene. The gene calls are TRBV6-2 or TRBV6-3 and TRBJ1-1, with D possibly matching TRBD1 (6 bases). With 4 bases removed from V and 0 bases from J, the gap between germline ends came to 9 bases. CDR3 length: 14 amino acids. Germline assignment: CDR1 MNHEY and CDR2 SVGEGT. The DNA read from the CDR3 is TGTGCCAGCAGTTTACAGGGAGTGAACACTGAA. It is translated as CASSLQGVNTE. The whole CDR3 reads CASSLQGVNTEAFF.

A word on this clone: The read ends 3 residues shy of where the CDR3 ends; the end is completed using the germline J gene. The gene calls are TRBV20-1 and TRBJ2-3, with 7 bases that match TRBD1. After removal of 7 bases from V and 4 bases from J, the junction contained 8 bases not matched to a gene. CDR1 is DFQATT and CDR2 is SNEGSKA in the germline V gene (reference sequence). The CDR3 totals 13 residues. The CDR3 protein is CSVQGVGADTQYF. The covered CDR3 bases are TGCAGTGTTCAGGGGGTCGGAGCAGATACG.

A word on this clone: Read coverage stops 3 residues before the CDR3 terminus; the germline J gene supplies the remainder. V and J are TRBV28 and TRBJ1-2; D is perhaps TRBD1 (6 bases). Germline values: CDR1 MDHEN, CDR2 SYDVKM. CDR3 size: 12 residues. The V end was cut by 8 bases, the J end by 3 bases, with 10 bases between. CDR3 sequence reads: CASGSGDYGYTF. The DNA read from the CDR3 is TGTGCCAGCGGATCAGGGGACTATGGC.

Concerning this clone itself: Coverage ceases 3 residues before the CDR3 finishes, and the germline J gene fills in the end. This rearrangement joins TRBV19 to TRBJ2-2, with TRBD2 identical over 10 bases. Trimming at V came to 7 bases and at J to 5 bases, leaving 7 bases not matched to a gene. The germline gives CDR1 LNHDA, CDR2 SQIVND (reference sequence). The CDR3 totals 15 residues. The CDR3: CASTTIAGGTGELFF. The sequenced CDR3 bases are TGTGCCAGTACCACAATAGCGGGGGGAACCGGGGAG.

CDR3 sequence: CASRSQAGTGGYEQYF. The sequenced CDR3 bases are TGTGCCAGCAGGTCGCAGGCCGGGACAGGGGGCTACGAG. The J gene is TRBJ2-7, the V gene TRBV28; TRBD1 matches at 11 bases. The CDR3 goes on 3 residues after the read ends, and that part is filled in from the germline J gene. The V and J ends lost 6 bases and 3 bases, in that order; junction bases with no gene match: 10. The CDR3 spans 16 residues. CDR1 is MDHEN and CDR2 is SYDVKM in the germline V gene. The full variable domain, rest sourced from reference TRBV28 and TRBJ2-7, is DVKVTQSSRYLVKRTGEKVFLECVQDMDHENMFWYRQDPGLGLRLIYFSYDVKMKEKGDIPEGYSVSREKKERFSLILESASTNQTSMYLCASRSQAGTGGYEQYFGPGTRLTVT.

On this clone: Sequencing ends 3 residues short of the CDR3 end; the germline J gene provides the rest. This sequence joins TRBV16 and TRBJ1-3; possible D gene TRBD1, 6 bases. The ends were cut back, 5 bases at V and 0 bases at J, with 14 bases in the middle. This CDR3 comprises 16 residues. Germline CDR1 is KGHSY and CDR2 is FQNENV. Partial CDR3 DNA: TGTGCCAGCAGCAAGACAACAGGGATCTCTGGAAACACC. Translation gives CASSKTTGISGNT. The complete CDR3 protein is CASSKTTGISGNTIYF.

For this clone: From the germline J gene comes the end of the CDR3, since the read stops 3 residues before it. The V and J genes are TRBV29-1 and TRBJ1-1, with 10 bases identical to TRBD1. Per germline, CDR1 SQVTM and CDR2 ANQGSEA. Unmatched junction bases numbered 10, after V lost 6 bases and J lost 6 bases. The CDR3 is 14 amino acids. The CDR3 spells CSVVRDRGYAEAFF. The CDR3 DNA, read in part, is TGCAGCGTAGTCCGGGACAGGGGATACGCTGAA.

Regarding this clone: The read stops 3 residues short of the end of the CDR3; the missing end is completed from the germline J gene. V gene TRBV29-1 combines with J gene TRBJ2-3; 10 nucleotides align to TRBD1. Germline V gene sequence: CDR1 SQVTM, CDR2 ANQGSEA. The CDR3 runs to 14 residues. CDR3 region: CSVGQTGGAGTQYF. CDR3 DNA (partial): TGCAGCGTTGGCCAGACAGGGGGCGCGGGGACG.

As to this clone: Coverage ceases 3 residues before the CDR3 finishes, and the germline J gene fills in the end. The chain has TRBV5-1 and TRBJ1-3; TRBD1 might be the D (6 bases). Trimming pared 4 bases from V and 6 bases from J, leaving 14 bases between. The V gene's germline CDR1 is SGHRS and CDR2 YFSETQ. The CDR3 has 14 residues. The covered CDR3 bases are TGCGCCAGCAGCGGGGGCGGCTTAGAAAACACC. The encoded protein is CASSGGGLENT. The CDR3 as a whole reads CASSGGGLENTIYF. The whole variable domain, filled in from reference TRBV5-1 and TRBJ1-3, reads KAGVTQTPRYLIKTRGQQVTLSCSPISGHRSVSWYQQTPGQGLQFLFEYFSETQRNKGNFPGRFSGRQFSNSRSEMNVSTLELGDSALYLCASSGGGLENTIYFGEGSWLTVV.

CDR3 sequence: CAWRSGQWETQYF. The part of the CDR3 DNA that was read is TGTGCCTGGAGGAGTGGACAGTGGGAGACC. The chain carries TRBV30 and TRBJ2-5, with D possibly being TRBD1 (6 bases). The missing CDR3 end, 3 residues past where the read stops, is filled in from the germline J gene. The CDR3 length is 13 residues. V was trimmed by 3 bases and J by 5 bases, leaving 13 bases between them. Germline values: CDR1 GTSNPN, CDR2 SVGIG (reference sequence).

Concerning this clone itself: The DNA ends 3 residues before the CDR3 does, and the rest of the CDR3 is filled in from the germline J gene. J is TRBJ1-2 and V is TRBV19, with TRBD1 matching over 9 bases. The length of the CDR3 is 16 residues. Per germline, CDR1 LNHDA and CDR2 SQIVND (reference sequence). The CDR3 is CASSLPPGTGTDTYTF. CDR3 DNA, as far as it was read: TGTGCCAGTAGTCTACCCCCCGGGACAGGGACAGATACC.

Of note for this clone: The read terminates 3 residues ahead of where the CDR3 ends, so the germline J gene completes it. The genes are TRBV7-2 and TRBJ2-5; possibly TRBD1 for D (5 bases). The CDR3 length is 13 residues. In germline, CDR1 is SGHTA, CDR2 FQGNSA. With 1 base removed from V and 4 bases from J, the gap between germline ends came to 7 bases. The chain's CDR3 is CASSLGQGETQYF. CDR3 bases read: TGTGCCAGCAGCTTAGGTCAGGGAGAGACC.

To note about this clone: The CDR3 extends 3 residues past the end of the read, so its final part is completed from the germline J gene. V gene TRBV7-2 combines with J gene TRBJ1-2; TRBD1 might be the D (5 bases). The CDR3 contains 14 residues. The V end was cut by 5 bases, the J end by 5 bases, with 15 bases between. The germline gives CDR1 SGHTA, CDR2 FQGNSA. CDR3 amino acids: CASSRVGTGYGYTF. The sequenced part of the CDR3 DNA is TGTGCCAGCAGCCGGGTTGGGACTGGTTATGGC.

Comment on this clone: With the read ending 3 residues before the CDR3 end, the germline J gene is used to fill in that end. The rearrangement links TRBV19 to TRBJ2-3, with D perhaps TRBD2 (6 bases). The V and J ends lost 5 bases and 0 bases respectively, with 15 bases between them. CDR1 is LNHDA, CDR2 SQIVND, per germline (reference sequence). The CDR3 length is 16 residues. The CDR3 reads CASSGTAHPSTDTQYF. The CDR3 DNA, read in part, is TGTGCCAGTAGTGGGACTGCCCATCCTAGCACAGATACG.

Regarding this clone: The CDR3 end lies 3 residues beyond the end of the read and is filled in from the germline J gene. This chain connects TRBV14 to TRBJ1-1, with 8 positions matching TRBD1. The CDR3 length is 13 residues. Germline assignment: CDR1 SGHDN and CDR2 FVKESK. The CDR3 sequence: CASSPDYRGKAFF. The CDR3 DNA, read in part, is TGTGCCAGCAGCCCCGATTACAGGGGGAAG.

On this clone itself: The read ends 3 residues before the CDR3 terminus; that terminus is restored from the germline J gene. This rearrangement joins TRBV7-2 to TRBJ2-6; 7 bases agree with TRBD1. Germline lookup yields CDR1 SGHTA and CDR2 FQGNSA. The J segment lost 4 bases and the V segment lost 2 bases, leaving 2 bases of the junction unmatched. CDR3 length equals 15 residues. CDR3 amino acids: CASSLQGVGANVLTF. Incomplete CDR3 DNA: TGTGCCAGCAGCTTACAGGGGGTCGGGGCCAACGTC.

Details on this clone: The read gets to within 3 residues of the CDR3 end, and the germline J gene fills in the rest. V usage is TRBV5-1 and J usage is TRBJ1-3; no clear D gene. The CDR3 has 16 residues. The germline CDR1 and CDR2 sequences are SGHRS and YFSETQ. Trimming left V 0 bases short and J 0 bases short, with 10 bases between. This chain's CDR3 is CASSLDRKSSGNTIYF. CDR3 DNA (partial): TGCGCCAGCAGCTTGGACAGAAAGTCCTCTGGAAACACC.

Turning to this clone: The CDR3 end lies 3 residues beyond the end of the read and is filled in from the germline J gene. J is TRBJ1-5 and V is TRBV4-1; D perhaps matches TRBD1 (5 bases). Germline V gene sequence: CDR1 MGHRA, CDR2 YSYEKL. The V and J ends lost 0 bases and 4 bases respectively, with 16 bases between them. This CDR3 region has 17 residues. This CDR3 reads CASSQDLTGTVNQPQHF. The sequenced part of the CDR3 DNA is TGCGCCAGCAGCCAAGATCTAACAGGAACCGTTAATCAGCCC.

Worth noting for this clone: Read data end 3 residues before the CDR3 end; the end is taken from the germline J gene. The rearrangement links TRBV6-1 to TRBJ1-4; TRBD1 is a possible D gene (5 bases). In germline, CDR1 is MNHNS, CDR2 SASEGT. Trimming removed 0 bases at V and 1 base at J, with 6 bases between. The CDR3 runs 15 residues. The CDR3: CASSEAGGTNEKLFF. The CDR3 DNA, read in part, is TGTGCCAGCAGTGAAGCGGGGGGAACTAATGAAAAA.

Concerning this clone: The read terminates 3 residues ahead of where the CDR3 ends, so the germline J gene completes it. The chain couples TRBV20-1 to TRBJ2-5; 8 bases agree with TRBD1. Germline values: CDR1 DFQATT, CDR2 SNEGSKA (reference sequence). With 6 bases clipped from V and 5 bases from J, the junction kept 11 bases outside the gene matches. The CDR3 is 14 amino acids. The CDR3 region is CSAIDGQGEETQYF. Partial CDR3 DNA: TGCAGTGCCATCGATGGACAGGGAGAGGAGACC.

About this clone itself: The CDR3 is cut off 3 residues early in the read; its end comes from the germline J gene. This chain links TRBV2 with TRBJ1-2, with a weak D call TRBD1 (6 bases). The CDR3 runs 14 residues. Germline assignment: CDR1 SNHLY and CDR2 FYNNEI. CDR3 loop: CASSNDRSSYDYTF. The part of the CDR3 DNA that was read is TGTGCCAGTTCTAACGACAGGAGCTCCTACGAC.

Regarding this clone: The read finishes 3 residues shy of the CDR3 end, and the germline J gene is used to complete it. V is TRBV18 and J is TRBJ1-1; maybe TRBD1 (6 bases). Germline assignment: CDR1 KGHSH and CDR2 LQKENI. The V end lost 5 bases, the J end lost 3 bases, and 10 bases lay between the germline ends. The CDR3 totals 13 residues. CDR3 DNA (partial): TGTGCCAGCTCAGACAGGCTCGACACTGAA. Amino acids: CASSDRLDTE. From start to end, the CDR3 is CASSDRLDTEAFF.